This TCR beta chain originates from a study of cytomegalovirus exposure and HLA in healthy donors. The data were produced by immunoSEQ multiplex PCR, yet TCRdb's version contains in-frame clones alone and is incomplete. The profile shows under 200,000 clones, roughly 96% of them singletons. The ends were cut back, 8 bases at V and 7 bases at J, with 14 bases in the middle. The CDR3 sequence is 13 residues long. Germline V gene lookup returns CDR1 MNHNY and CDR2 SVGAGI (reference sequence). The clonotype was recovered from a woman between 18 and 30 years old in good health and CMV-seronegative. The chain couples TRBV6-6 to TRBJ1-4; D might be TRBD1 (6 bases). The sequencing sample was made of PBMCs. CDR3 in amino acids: CASSGTNSEKLFF. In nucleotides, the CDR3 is TGTGCCAGCTCCGGGACAAACTCTGAAAAACTGTTTTTT.